This T cell receptor (beta chain) was found in a study of CD8+ T cells in alopecia areata. The ends were cut back, 1 base at V and 5 bases at J, with 14 bases in the middle. The germline V gene encodes CDR1 MGHRA and CDR2 YSYEKL. The CDR3 is made up of 15 amino acids. cDNA reverse transcribed from extracted RNA served as the sequencing template. Sequencing used immunoSEQ multiplex PCR; TCRdb keeps in-frame clones, though not all of them. This table holds approximately 99,000 clones, 59% found once. Isolation of CD4+ and CD8+ T cells from PBMCs was achieved by sorting. General study results and limits: Clarity of TCR sharing across patients fell short of that in mice, possibly HLA-related. Sequencing of scalp samples also captures resident alphabeta T cells of normal skin.

Details on this clone: Its target is not known.

The sample was CD8+ T cells sorted from blood. V gene TRBV4-1 combines with J gene TRBJ2-5, with D tentatively TRBD1 (6 bases). The source of this sequence is a human donor in good health. Here the CDR3 DNA reads TGCGCCAGCAGCCAAGGGGGGCCCACAAAGGAGACCCAGTACTTC. Amino acids: CASSQGGPTKETQYF.